This is a list of T cell receptor beta chains from one sample in a study of cytomegalovirus exposure and HLA in healthy donors. Profiled with immunoSEQ multiplex PCR; TCRdb holds only in-frame clones, not every one. The table lists some 90,000 clones, approximately 96% of them singletons. The specimen was PBMCs. Receptors were obtained from a man aged 18 to 29 in good health and CMV-seronegative. Both conserved end residues are part of each CDR3. The order of the fields is J gene, D gene, clone size, V gene, CDR3 protein, CDR3 DNA. A D gene is named only where the DNA matches it firmly. Clone sizes are given selectively: once, few, many, or a class where the clone is expanded.

TRBJ2-5	.	.	TRBV11-3	CASSLVDSETQYF	TGTGCCAGCAGCTTAGTGGACTCCGAGACCCAGTACTTC
TRBJ2-1	.	.	TRBV30	CAWIPPGSRVEQFF	TGTGCCTGGATTCCCCCCGGGAGTAGAGTTGAGCAGTTCTTC
TRBJ1-2	TRBD1	.	TRBV11-3	CASSGRTGTPIYGYTF	TGTGCCAGCAGCGGACGGACAGGGACTCCCATCTATGGCTACACCTTC
TRBJ2-7	.	few	TRBV7-2	CASSLDGSWQYF	TGTGCCAGCAGCCTAGACGGGAGTTGGCAGTACTTC
TRBJ2-1	TRBD1	.	TRBV28	CASSSGQGAPYNEQFF	TGTGCCAGCAGTTCGGGACAGGGGGCCCCTTACAATGAGCAGTTCTTC
TRBJ2-1	TRBD1	.	TRBV7-6	CASRPGTGVPEQFF	TGTGCCAGCAGGCCCGGGACAGGGGTCCCTGAGCAGTTCTTC
TRBJ1-2	TRBD1	few	TRBV6-1	CASSEAETGAIDGYTF	TGTGCCAGCAGTGAAGCGGAGACAGGGGCGATCGATGGCTACACCTTC
TRBJ2-5	.	.	TRBV6-1	CASSEGEQRTQYF	TGTGCCAGCAGTGAAGGGGAGCAGAGGACCCAGTACTTC
TRBJ2-7	.	.	TRBV19	CASPRGAMEQYF	TGTGCCAGCCCACGGGGGGCGATGGAGCAGTACTTC
TRBJ1-5	.	.	TRBV29-1	CSVESRGAVGGNQPQHF	TGCAGCGTTGAATCCCGGGGGGCAGTCGGGGGGAATCAGCCCCAGCATTTT
TRBJ1-4	.	once	TRBV4-1	CASSTPLGDEKLFF	TGCGCCAGCAGCACGCCTTTGGGCGATGAAAAACTGTTTTTT
TRBJ2-1	.	.	TRBV6-5	CASSLWTGSSYNEQFF	TGTGCCAGCAGTTTATGGACGGGGAGCTCCTACAATGAGCAGTTCTTC
TRBJ2-5	TRBD1	.	TRBV28	CASKGALETQYF	TGTGCCAGCAAGGGGGCCCTGGAGACCCAGTACTTC
TRBJ2-1	.	.	TRBV11-2	CASSGVDSATISYNEQFF	TGTGCCAGCAGCGGTGTTGACTCTGCTACGATCTCCTACAATGAGCAGTTCTTC
TRBJ1-1	TRBD1	.	TRBV28	CASSQQGANTEAFF	TGTGCCAGCAGTCAACAGGGGGCCAACACTGAAGCTTTCTTT
TRBJ2-5	TRBD2	.	TRBV27	CASSRLAGGVETQYF	TGTGCCAGCAGCAGACTAGCGGGAGGGGTAGAGACCCAGTACTTC
TRBJ1-2	.	.	TRBV19	CASSRDQGNVLRGYTF	TGTGCCAGTAGTAGAGATCAGGGTAATGTCCTCCGTGGCTACACCTTC
TRBJ2-5	.	.	TRBV15	CATSRGRTEGETQYF	TGTGCCACCAGCAGAGGGAGGACTGAAGGAGAGACCCAGTACTTC
TRBJ2-1	.	.	TRBV9	CASSDSLRGDNEQFF	TGTGCCAGCAGCGACTCTCTGCGGGGTGACAATGAGCAGTTCTTC
TRBJ1-2	TRBD1	.	TRBV7-6	CASSSRTGDYGYTF	TGTGCCAGCAGCTCCCGGACAGGGGATTATGGCTACACCTTC
TRBJ1-1	TRBD1	.	TRBV7-9	CASSHPGQEPLPKAFF	TGTGCCAGCAGCCACCCCGGACAGGAGCCTTTACCAAAAGCTTTCTTT
TRBJ1-1	TRBD1	.	TRBV11-3	CASRGQGLTEAFF	TGTGCCAGCAGAGGACAGGGTCTAACTGAAGCTTTCTTT
TRBJ2-2	.	.	TRBV7-8	CASSFRTVASPTGELFF	TGTGCCAGCAGCTTCCGGACAGTGGCTAGCCCAACCGGGGAGCTGTTTTTT
TRBJ2-6	TRBD1	.	TRBV2	CASSRQGASPGANVLTF	TGTGCCAGCAGCCGACAGGGGGCTTCCCCTGGGGCCAACGTCCTGACTTTC
TRBJ1-2	.	.	TRBV6-1	CASSGAERNYGYTF	TGTGCCAGCAGTGGTGCCGAGCGTAACTATGGCTACACCTTC
TRBJ2-2	TRBD2	.	TRBV6-1	CASRTGGPGELFF	TGTGCCAGCAGAACGGGAGGGCCCGGGGAGCTGTTTTTT
TRBJ1-2	.	once	TRBV9	CASSAQGRVYGYTF	TGTGCCAGCAGCGCACAGGGAAGGGTCTATGGCTACACCTTC
TRBJ2-2	TRBD2	.	TRBV5-1	CASSYRGGPTNTGELFF	TGCGCCAGCAGTTACCGCGGGGGGCCCACGAACACCGGGGAGCTGTTTTTT
TRBJ2-5	TRBD2	.	TRBV5-1	CASSLGGLAGGEETQYF	TGCGCCAGCAGCTTGGGGGGACTAGCGGGAGGGGAAGAGACCCAGTACTTC
TRBJ2-4	TRBD1	.	TRBV4-1	CASSLQGPKSLAKNIQYF	TGCGCCAGCAGTCTACAGGGGCCTAAATCTCTAGCCAAAAACATTCAGTACTTC
TRBJ1-2	.	.	TRBV4-1	CASRHILAGNYGYTF	TGCGCCAGCAGGCATATTTTAGCGGGAAACTATGGCTACACCTTC
TRBJ1-5	TRBD1	.	TRBV6-5	CASSREAQGTWPQHF	TGTGCCAGCAGTCGCGAAGCACAGGGGACTTGGCCCCAGCATTTT
TRBJ1-2	.	.	TRBV18	CASSPQGAGLANYGYTF	TGTGCCAGCTCACCCCAAGGGGCGGGATTGGCTAACTATGGCTACACCTTC
TRBJ2-4	TRBD2	.	TRBV6-5	CASSYLWSSGKLVQYF	TGTGCCAGCAGTTACCTCTGGTCTAGCGGGAAGTTGGTTCAGTACTTC
TRBJ1-3	TRBD1	.	TRBV30	CALDRRSGNTIYF	TGTGCCTTGGACAGGCGCTCTGGAAACACCATATATTTT
TRBJ2-5	TRBD2	.	TRBV5-5	CASSLGGGSGETQYF	TGTGCCAGCAGCTTGGGAGGCGGGAGCGGGGAGACCCAGTACTTC
TRBJ2-3	.	.	TRBV9	CASSGYGSTDTQYF	TGTGCCAGCAGCGGGTACGGGAGCACAGATACGCAGTATTTT
TRBJ2-1	.	.	TRBV19	CASSMGESSYNEQFF	TGTGCCAGTAGTATGGGCGAGAGCTCCTACAATGAGCAGTTCTTC
TRBJ1-2	.	.	TRBV15	CATSRARQPYGYTF	TGTGCCACCAGCAGAGCCAGGCAGCCCTATGGCTACACCTTC
TRBJ2-3	.	.	TRBV29-1	CSVEGVGTDTQYF	TGCAGCGTTGAAGGAGTTGGCACAGATACGCAGTATTTT
TRBJ1-1	TRBD1	.	TRBV27	CATYRGTAKGTEAFF	TGTGCCACCTACAGAGGGACAGCCAAAGGCACTGAAGCTTTCTTT
TRBJ1-1	TRBD1	many	TRBV30	CAWESGTGGTEAFF	TGTGCCTGGGAATCCGGGACAGGGGGCACTGAAGCTTTCTTT
TRBJ1-2	.	.	TRBV7-2	CASSLEAVNYGYTF	TGTGCCAGCAGCTTAGAGGCGGTGAACTATGGCTACACCTTC
TRBJ2-1	TRBD2	once	TRBV11-2	CASSLNGAGVHNEQFF	TGTGCCAGCAGCTTGAATGGCGCGGGAGTTCACAATGAGCAGTTCTTC
TRBJ2-2	.	.	TRBV18	CASSPGVSNTGELFF	TGTGCCAGCTCACCGGGCGTATCGAACACCGGGGAGCTGTTTTTT
TRBJ1-1	.	.	TRBV18	CASSSRQSLEAFF	TGTGCCAGCTCATCCAGACAGAGTCTTGAAGCTTTCTTT
TRBJ2-7	TRBD1	.	TRBV4-1	CASSHPRDSSSYEQYF	TGCGCCAGCAGCCACCCCCGGGACAGCAGCTCCTACGAGCAGTACTTC
TRBJ2-3	TRBD2	.	TRBV30	CAQRGLGSSDTQYF	TGTGCCCAAAGGGGACTAGGCTCATCAGATACGCAGTATTTT
TRBJ2-3	TRBD1	.	TRBV27	CASSHRGLGTDTQYF	TGTGCCAGCAGCCACAGGGGCCTGGGGACAGATACGCAGTATTTT
TRBJ2-1	TRBD1	.	TRBV4-1	CASSQPDRGLRNEQFF	TGCGCCAGCAGCCAACCCGACAGGGGCCTACGCAATGAGCAGTTCTTC
TRBJ1-5	TRBD1	.	TRBV2	CASAGQGGDQPQHF	TGTGCCAGTGCGGGACAGGGAGGCGATCAGCCCCAGCATTTT
TRBJ1-1	.	.	TRBV5-1	CASIPDGGEGTEAFF	TGCGCCAGCATCCCGGATGGGGGGGAGGGCACTGAAGCTTTCTTT